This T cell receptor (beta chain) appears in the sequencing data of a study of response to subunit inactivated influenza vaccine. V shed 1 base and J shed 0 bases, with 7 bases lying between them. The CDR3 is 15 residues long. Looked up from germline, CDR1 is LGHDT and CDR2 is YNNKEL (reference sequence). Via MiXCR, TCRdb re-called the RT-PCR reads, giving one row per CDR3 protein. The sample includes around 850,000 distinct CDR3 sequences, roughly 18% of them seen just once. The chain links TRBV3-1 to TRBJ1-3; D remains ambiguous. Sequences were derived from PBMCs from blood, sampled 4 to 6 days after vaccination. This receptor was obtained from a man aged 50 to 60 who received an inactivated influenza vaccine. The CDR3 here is CASSQGYNSGNTIYF. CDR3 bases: TGTGCCAGCAGCCAAGGGTACAACTCTGGAAACACCATATATTTT.